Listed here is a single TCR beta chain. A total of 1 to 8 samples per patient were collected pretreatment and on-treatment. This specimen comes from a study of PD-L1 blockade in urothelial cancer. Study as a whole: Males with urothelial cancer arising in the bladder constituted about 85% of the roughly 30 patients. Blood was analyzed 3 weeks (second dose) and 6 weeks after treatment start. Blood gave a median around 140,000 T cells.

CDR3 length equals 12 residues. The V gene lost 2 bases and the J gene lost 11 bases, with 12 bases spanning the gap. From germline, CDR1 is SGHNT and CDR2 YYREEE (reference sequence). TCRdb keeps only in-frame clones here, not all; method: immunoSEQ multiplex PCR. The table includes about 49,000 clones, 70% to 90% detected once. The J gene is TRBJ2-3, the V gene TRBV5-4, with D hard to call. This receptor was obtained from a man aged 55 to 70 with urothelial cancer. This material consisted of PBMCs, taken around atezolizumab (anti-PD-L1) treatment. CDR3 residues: CASSFSRELQYF. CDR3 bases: TGTGCCAGCAGCTTTTCTAGAGAATTGCAGTATTTT. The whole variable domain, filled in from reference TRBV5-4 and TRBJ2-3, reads ETGVTQSPTHLIKTRGQQVTLRCSSQSGHNTVSWYQQALGQGPQFIFQYYREEENGRGNFPPRFSGLQFPNYSSELNVNALELDDSALYLCASSFSRELQYFGPGTRLTVL.